This T cell receptor beta chain was sequenced during a study of blood T cell repertoires in COVID-19. Study-level background: Both acute and convalescent COVID-19 samples were obtained from the United States, Italy and Spain. Sources were T cells, B-cell-depleted T cells, or PBMCs; the material itself was cDNA or gDNA.

In the study's own analysis: Reference gene primers were amplified, and this amplification served to estimate nucleated cell counts. Profiled with immunoSEQ multiplex PCR; TCRdb holds only in-frame clones, not every one. D and trimming come from the DNA, and the V and J calls and clone size come from that table. The table lists around 94,000 clones, about 90% of them singletons. The germline CDR1 and CDR2 sequences are SGHDT and YYEEEE. The CDR3 covers 14 residues. Trimming pared 0 bases from V and 3 bases from J, leaving 10 bases between. The specimen was peripheral blood. J is TRBJ2-7 and V is TRBV5-6; D gene ambiguous. The sequence was collected from a young man with acute or convalescent COVID-19. The CDR3 sequence is CASSLGGSHYEQYF. As DNA, the CDR3 is TGTGCCAGCAGCTTGGGAGGTAGCCACTACGAGCAGTACTTC.